Listed below are T cell receptor beta chains from one sample, sequenced in a study of T cells in Graves' hyperthyroidism and ophthalmopathy. TCRdb re-called the multiplex PCR reads through MiXCR, storing one row per CDR3 protein. The table lists fewer than 650,000 distinct CDR3 sequences, over 35% of them singletons. Sequencing was performed on peripheral blood or thyroid tissue (not recorded which). The receptors were gathered from an adult woman with Graves' disease, either hyperthyroidism or ophthalmopathy (not recorded which). Both conserved end residues are part of each CDR3. Each record gives: clone size, J gene, V gene, D gene, CDR3 protein, CDR3 DNA. The D gene is left open where the match is weak. Not all rows give a size; the values are once, few, many and, for expanded clones, a class.

many TRBJ1-2 TRBV5-6 TRBD1 CASSGGTGTNYGYTF TGTGCCAGCAGCGGGGGGACAGGGACGAACTATGGCTACACCTTC
. TRBJ2-7 TRBV15 TRBD1 CATSSVDRAYEQYF TGTGCCACCAGCAGCGTGGACAGGGCCTACGAGCAGTACTTC
. TRBJ2-5 TRBV7-9 . CASSRPWGEAQYF TGTGCCAGCAGCCGCCCGTGGGGCGAGGCCCAGTACTTC
. TRBJ1-4 TRBV7-8 . CASSLAPGEKLFF TGTGCCAGCAGCTTAGCGCCGGGCGAGAAACTGTTTTTT
. TRBJ1-3 TRBV6-1 . CASSYSWQSGNTIYF TGTGCCAGCAGTTACTCGTGGCAGTCTGGAAACACCATATATTTT
many TRBJ1-1 TRBV14 . CASTQDANTEAFF TGTGCCAGCACCCAAGATGCGAACACTGAAGCTTTCTTT
many TRBJ1-5 TRBV9 . CASSVGPERNQPQHF TGTGCCAGCAGCGTAGGGCCCGAGAGGAATCAGCCCCAGCATTTT
many TRBJ1-1 TRBV9 . CASSRGLLYGNTEAFF TGTGCCAGCAGCCGGGGACTTTTATATGGTAACACTGAAGCTTTCTTT
. TRBJ2-5 TRBV19 . CASSMRRWAGVQETQYF TGTGCCAGTAGTATGCGTCGGTGGGCAGGAGTCCAAGAGACCCAGTACTTC
. TRBJ1-2 TRBV29-1 TRBD1 CSVTRDRPVEGYTF TGCAGCGTTACCAGGGACAGGCCTGTTGAGGGCTACACCTTC
once TRBJ1-1 TRBV29-1 . CSVAMGQGQQNTEAFF TGCAGCGTTGCAATGGGGCAGGGACAACAGAACACTGAAGCTTTCTTT
. TRBJ1-2 TRBV5-6 . CASSPPGVWGYGYTF TGTGCCAGCAGCCCACCAGGGGTTTGGGGCTATGGCTACACCTTC